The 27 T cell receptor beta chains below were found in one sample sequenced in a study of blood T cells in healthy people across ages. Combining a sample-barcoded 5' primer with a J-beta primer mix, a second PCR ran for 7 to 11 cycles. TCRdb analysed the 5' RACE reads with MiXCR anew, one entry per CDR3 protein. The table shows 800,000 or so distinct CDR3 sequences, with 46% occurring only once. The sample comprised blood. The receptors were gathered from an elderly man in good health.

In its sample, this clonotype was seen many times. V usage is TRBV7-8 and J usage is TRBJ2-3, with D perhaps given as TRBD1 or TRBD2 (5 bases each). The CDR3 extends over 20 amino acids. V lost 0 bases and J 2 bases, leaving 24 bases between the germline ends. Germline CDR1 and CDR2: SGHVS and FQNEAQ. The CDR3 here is CASSLAGHPRGAPNTDTQYF. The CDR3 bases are TGTGCCAGCAGCTTAGCGGGCCACCCGAGGGGCGCCCCCAACACAGATACGCAGTATTTT.

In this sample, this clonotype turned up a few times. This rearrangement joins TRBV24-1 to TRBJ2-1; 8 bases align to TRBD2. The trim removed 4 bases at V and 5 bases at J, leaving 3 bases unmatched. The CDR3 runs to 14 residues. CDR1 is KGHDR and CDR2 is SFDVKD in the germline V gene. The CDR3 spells CATSEAGDHNEQFF. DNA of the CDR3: TGTGCCACCAGTGAAGCGGGAGACCACAATGAGCAGTTCTTC.

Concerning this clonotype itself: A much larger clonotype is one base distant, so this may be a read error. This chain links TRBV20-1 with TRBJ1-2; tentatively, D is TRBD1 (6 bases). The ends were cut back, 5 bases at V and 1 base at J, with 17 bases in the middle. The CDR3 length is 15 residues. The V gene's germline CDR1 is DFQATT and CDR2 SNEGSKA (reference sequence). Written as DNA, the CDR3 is TGCAGTGCTGAAAGGGGGAGGCGCCTTAACTATGGCTACACCTTC. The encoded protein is CSAERGRRLNYGYTF.

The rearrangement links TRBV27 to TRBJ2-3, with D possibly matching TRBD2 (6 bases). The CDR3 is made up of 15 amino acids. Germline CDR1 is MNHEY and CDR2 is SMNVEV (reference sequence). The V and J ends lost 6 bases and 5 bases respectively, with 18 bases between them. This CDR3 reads CASSVTSIHRDTQYF. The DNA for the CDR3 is TGTGCCAGCAGCGTTACTAGCATACACAGAGATACGCAGTATTTT.

This CDR3 is CSAIERGGGGLAGGSYNEQFF. Written as DNA, the CDR3 is TGCAGTGCCATAGAGAGGGGCGGGGGTGGCCTAGCGGGAGGGTCCTACAATGAGCAGTTCTTC. V and J are TRBV20-1 and TRBJ2-1; 12 bases fit TRBD2. Germline V gene sequence: CDR1 DFQATT, CDR2 SNEGSKA (reference sequence). Trimming at V came to 6 bases and at J to 1 base, leaving 22 bases not matched to a gene. This CDR3 has 21 residues.

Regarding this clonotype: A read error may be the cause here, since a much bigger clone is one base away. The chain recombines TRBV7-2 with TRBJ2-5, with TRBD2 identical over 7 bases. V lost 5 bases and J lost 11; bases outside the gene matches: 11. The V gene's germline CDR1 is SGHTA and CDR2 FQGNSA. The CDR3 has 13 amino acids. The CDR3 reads CASSPGGFNEQYF. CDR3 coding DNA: TGTGCCAGCAGCCCCGGGGGGTTCAATGAGCAGTACTTC.

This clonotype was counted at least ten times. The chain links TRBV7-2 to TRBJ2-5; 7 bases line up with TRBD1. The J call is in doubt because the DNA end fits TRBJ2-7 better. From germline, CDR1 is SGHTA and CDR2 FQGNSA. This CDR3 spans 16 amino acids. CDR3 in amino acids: CASSSQYQTGFDEQYF. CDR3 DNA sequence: TGTGCCAGCAGCTCGCAATACCAGACAGGGTTCGACGAGCAGTACTTC.

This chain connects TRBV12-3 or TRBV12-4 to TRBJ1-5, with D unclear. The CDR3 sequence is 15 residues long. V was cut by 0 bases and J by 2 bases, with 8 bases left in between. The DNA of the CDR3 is TGTGCCAGCAGTTTAGCGAGGTATGGCAATCAGCCCCAGCATTTT. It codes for CASSLARYGNQPQHF.

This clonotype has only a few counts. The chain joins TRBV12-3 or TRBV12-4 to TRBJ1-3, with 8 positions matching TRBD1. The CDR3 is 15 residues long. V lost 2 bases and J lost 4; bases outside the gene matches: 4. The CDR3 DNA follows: TGTGCCAGCAGTTTAAGTCAGGGGGCAGGAAACACCATATATTTT. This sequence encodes CASSLSQGAGNTIYF.

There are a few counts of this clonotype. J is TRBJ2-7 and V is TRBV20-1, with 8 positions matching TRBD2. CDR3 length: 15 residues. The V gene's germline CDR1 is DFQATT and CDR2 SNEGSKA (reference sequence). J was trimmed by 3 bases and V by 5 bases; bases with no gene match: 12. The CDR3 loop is CSARGGGGRIYEQYF. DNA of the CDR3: TGCAGTGCTCGCGGTGGAGGCGGGAGGATCTACGAGCAGTACTTC.

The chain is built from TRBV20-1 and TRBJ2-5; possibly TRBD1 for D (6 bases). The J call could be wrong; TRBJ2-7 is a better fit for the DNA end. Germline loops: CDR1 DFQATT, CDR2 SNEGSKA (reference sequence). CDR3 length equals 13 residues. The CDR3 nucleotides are TGCAGTGGCAGGGGCATCAGGGACGTCGAGCAGTACTTC. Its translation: CSGRGIRDVEQYF.

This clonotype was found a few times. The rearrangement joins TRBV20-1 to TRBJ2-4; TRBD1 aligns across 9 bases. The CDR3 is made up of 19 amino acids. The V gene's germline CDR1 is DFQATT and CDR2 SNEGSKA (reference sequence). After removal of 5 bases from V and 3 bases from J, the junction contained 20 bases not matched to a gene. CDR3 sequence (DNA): TGCAGTGCTCGCTCCCGGGACAGGGAATATCGGCGGGGCAAAAACATTCAGTACTTC. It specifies CSARSRDREYRRGKNIQYF.

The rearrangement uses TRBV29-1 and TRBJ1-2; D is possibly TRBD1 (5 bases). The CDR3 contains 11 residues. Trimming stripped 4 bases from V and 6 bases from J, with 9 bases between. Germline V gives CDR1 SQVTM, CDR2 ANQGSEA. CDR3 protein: CSVAGYNGYTF. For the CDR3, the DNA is TGCAGCGTTGCAGGGTATAATGGCTACACCTTC.

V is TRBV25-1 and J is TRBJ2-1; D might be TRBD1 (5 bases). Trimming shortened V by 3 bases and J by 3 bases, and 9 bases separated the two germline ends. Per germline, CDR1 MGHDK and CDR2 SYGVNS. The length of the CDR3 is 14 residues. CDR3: CASSDQGNYNEQFF. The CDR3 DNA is TGTGCCAGCAGTGACCAGGGTAACTACAATGAGCAGTTCTTC.

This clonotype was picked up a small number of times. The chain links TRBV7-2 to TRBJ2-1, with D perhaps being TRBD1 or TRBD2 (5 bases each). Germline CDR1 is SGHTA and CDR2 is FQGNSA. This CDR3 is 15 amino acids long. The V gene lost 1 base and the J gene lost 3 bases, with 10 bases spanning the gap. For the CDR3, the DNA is TGTGCCAGCAGCTTAGATGGGACGCACTACAATGAGCAGTTCTTC. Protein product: CASSLDGTHYNEQFF.

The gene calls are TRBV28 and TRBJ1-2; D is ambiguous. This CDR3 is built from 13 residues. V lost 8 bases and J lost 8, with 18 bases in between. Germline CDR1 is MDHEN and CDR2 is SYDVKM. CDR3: CASRPAEHSGYTF. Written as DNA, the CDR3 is TGTGCCAGCCGACCCGCGGAACATTCGGGCTACACCTTC.

This CDR3 is CASSLVGRVSETQYF. The CDR3 DNA is TGTGCCAGCAGCTTAGTTGGCAGGGTTTCAGAGACCCAGTACTTC. The V call is TRBV7-9, the J call TRBJ2-5, with D possibly being TRBD1 (5 bases). V was pared by 1 base and J by 4 bases, with 13 bases between. Germline CDR1 SEHNR, CDR2 FQNEAQ (reference sequence). The CDR3 runs to 15 residues.

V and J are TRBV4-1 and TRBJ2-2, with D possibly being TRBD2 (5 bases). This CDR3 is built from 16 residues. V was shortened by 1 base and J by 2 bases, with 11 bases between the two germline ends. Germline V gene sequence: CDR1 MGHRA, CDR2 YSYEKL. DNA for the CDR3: TGCGCCAGCAGCCAAGGGGGAGCTTTAAACACCGGGGAGCTGTTTTTT. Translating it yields CASSQGGALNTGELFF.

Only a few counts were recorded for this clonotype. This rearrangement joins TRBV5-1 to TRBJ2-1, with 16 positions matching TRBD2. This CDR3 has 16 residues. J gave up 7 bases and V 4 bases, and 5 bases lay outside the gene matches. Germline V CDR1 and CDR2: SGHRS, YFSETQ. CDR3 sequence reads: CASSATGLAGGNEQFF. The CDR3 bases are TGCGCCAGCAGCGCGACGGGACTAGCGGGAGGGAATGAGCAGTTCTTC.

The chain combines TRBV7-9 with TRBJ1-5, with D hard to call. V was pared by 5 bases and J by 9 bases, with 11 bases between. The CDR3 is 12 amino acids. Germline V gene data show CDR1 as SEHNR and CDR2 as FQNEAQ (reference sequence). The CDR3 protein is CASSPGGPPQHF. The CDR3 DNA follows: TGTGCCAGCAGCCCGGGCGGACCGCCCCAGCATTTT.

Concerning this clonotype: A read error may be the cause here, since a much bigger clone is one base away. CDR3: CSARTLAGGIQEIQYF. The CDR3 nucleotides read TGCAGTGCTAGGACCTTAGCGGGAGGGATCCAAGAGATCCAGTACTTC. This sequence joins TRBV20-1 and TRBJ2-5; TRBD2 aligns across 11 bases. Looked up from germline, CDR1 is DFQATT and CDR2 is SNEGSKA (reference sequence). CDR3 size: 16 residues.

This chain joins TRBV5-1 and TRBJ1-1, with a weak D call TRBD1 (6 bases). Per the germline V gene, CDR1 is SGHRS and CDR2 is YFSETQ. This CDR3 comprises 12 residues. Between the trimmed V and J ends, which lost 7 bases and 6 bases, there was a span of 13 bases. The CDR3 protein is CASRGEGAEAFF. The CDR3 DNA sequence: TGCGCCAGCCGGGGGGAGGGGGCTGAAGCTTTCTTT.

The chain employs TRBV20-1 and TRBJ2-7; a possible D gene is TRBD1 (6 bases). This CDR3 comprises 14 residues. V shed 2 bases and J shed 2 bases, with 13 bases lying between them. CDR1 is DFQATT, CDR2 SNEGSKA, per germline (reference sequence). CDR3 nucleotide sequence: TGCAGTGCTAGATCCTCCGGGACAACCTACGAGCAGTACTTC. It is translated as CSARSSGTTYEQYF.

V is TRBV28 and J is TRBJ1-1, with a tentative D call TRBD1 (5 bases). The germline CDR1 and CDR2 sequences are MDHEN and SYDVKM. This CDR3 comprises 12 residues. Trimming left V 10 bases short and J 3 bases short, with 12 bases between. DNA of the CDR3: TGTGCCACCCTGGGGGAAGACACTGAAGCTTTCTTT. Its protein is CATLGEDTEAFF. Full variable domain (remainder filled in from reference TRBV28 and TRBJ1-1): DVKVTQSSRYLVKRTGEKVFLECVQDMDHENMFWYRQDPGLGLRLIYFSYDVKMKEKGDIPEGYSVSREKKERFSLILESASTNQTSMYLCATLGEDTEAFFGQGTRLTVV.

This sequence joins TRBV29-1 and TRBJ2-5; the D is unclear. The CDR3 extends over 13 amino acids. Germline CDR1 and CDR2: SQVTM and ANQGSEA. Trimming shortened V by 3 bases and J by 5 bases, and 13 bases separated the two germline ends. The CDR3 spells CSVEGGNGETQYF. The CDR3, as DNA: TGCAGCGTTGAGGGCGGTAATGGGGAGACCCAGTACTTC.

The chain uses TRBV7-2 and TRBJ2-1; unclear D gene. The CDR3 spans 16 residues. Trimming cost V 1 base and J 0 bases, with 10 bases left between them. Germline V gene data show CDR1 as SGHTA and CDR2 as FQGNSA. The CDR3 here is CASSLVASDSYNEQFF. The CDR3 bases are TGTGCCAGCAGCTTAGTGGCTAGTGACTCCTACAATGAGCAGTTCTTC.

This CDR3 reads CSAKHYGAGANVLTF. For the CDR3, the DNA is TGCAGTGCTAAGCATTATGGGGCTGGGGCCAACGTCCTGACTTTC. This chain links TRBV20-1 with TRBJ2-6; the D is unclear. V lost 4 bases to trimming and J lost 2 bases, with 12 bases between them. The CDR3 runs 15 residues. Germline V gene sequence: CDR1 DFQATT, CDR2 SNEGSKA (reference sequence).